This T cell receptor beta chain was documented in a study of blood T cell repertoires in COVID-19 (dated by TCRdb to 2018 to 2020). A note on the overall study: Samples from collaborators originated in the United States, Italy and Spain and spanned both the acute and convalescent phases of COVID-19. The material from the prospective study consisted of cDNA or gDNA derived from T cells, B-cell-depleted T cells, or PBMCs. The dataset comprised deeply sampled blood TCRbeta repertoires from subjects exposed to, actively infected with, or recovered from COVID-19. The repertoires were made available in a free public database intended to serve as a resource for research on the immune response to SARS-CoV-2. Samples came from the ongoing ImmuneRACE study (first 160 participants) plus 1,254 subjects from 6 global collaborators. Nearly every sample came with metadata listing a de-identified subject ID, COVID-19 status, age in years and sex. Where HLA class I and class II types were available, the types were taken from metadata supplied by the sample provider, not from assay-based typing. Broader findings and caveats from the paper: How much clinical and demographic metadata was included differed by source and by participant, and the metadata was provided uncurated.

For this clone: No cognate antigen has been identified for it. Base qualities are not recorded, but no much larger clone differs from it by a single base.

The immunoSEQ Assay, a bias-controlled multiplex PCR, was used to amplify TCRbeta CDR3 regions from genomic DNA. Per the authors' processing: Within the assay, amplification of reference gene primers was used to estimate how many nucleated cells each sample contained. Sequence reads were collapsed and filtered to measure the absolute abundance of every unique TCRbeta CDR3 rearrangement. For each sample, productive Simpson clonality was calculated as the square root of Simpson's diversity index over productive rearrangements. This is the immuneACCESS table as TCRdb keeps it, with only in-frame sequences that have V and J called. A part of the clones is gone; compared with another copy, unresolved V genes explain less than half, and the rest is unexplained. The V and J calls and clone size are taken from that table; D and trimming were inferred from the DNA. A total of about 190,000 clones appear in this sample, 75% to 90% of them only once. Around 2.3% of the sample lies in the top ten.

Collaborating institutions collected whole blood in K2EDTA tubes following their own protocols. Collaborator samples were shipped for TCRbeta analysis as frozen whole blood, isolated PBMCs, or DNA extracted from either sample type. According to the germline V gene (reference sequence), CDR1 reads LNHDA and CDR2 reads SQIVND. V loses 5 bases at its end and J loses 1 base; junction bases beyond the gene matches: 6. Measured from the cysteine to the phenylalanine, the CDR3 is 15 residues long. Only the CDR3 DNA stays, 45 bases, in frame from base 1. Sequenced input: peripheral blood. In this chain, TRBV19 is recombined with TRBJ1-1, with TRBD1 matching 8 junction bases. This clonotype originated in a man in his sixties or seventies with active or convalescent COVID-19. The DNA sequence reads TGTGCCAGTAGTTCCTGGGGGACAGGGAACACTGAAGCTTTCTTT. Translated, this is CASSSWGTGNTEAFF.